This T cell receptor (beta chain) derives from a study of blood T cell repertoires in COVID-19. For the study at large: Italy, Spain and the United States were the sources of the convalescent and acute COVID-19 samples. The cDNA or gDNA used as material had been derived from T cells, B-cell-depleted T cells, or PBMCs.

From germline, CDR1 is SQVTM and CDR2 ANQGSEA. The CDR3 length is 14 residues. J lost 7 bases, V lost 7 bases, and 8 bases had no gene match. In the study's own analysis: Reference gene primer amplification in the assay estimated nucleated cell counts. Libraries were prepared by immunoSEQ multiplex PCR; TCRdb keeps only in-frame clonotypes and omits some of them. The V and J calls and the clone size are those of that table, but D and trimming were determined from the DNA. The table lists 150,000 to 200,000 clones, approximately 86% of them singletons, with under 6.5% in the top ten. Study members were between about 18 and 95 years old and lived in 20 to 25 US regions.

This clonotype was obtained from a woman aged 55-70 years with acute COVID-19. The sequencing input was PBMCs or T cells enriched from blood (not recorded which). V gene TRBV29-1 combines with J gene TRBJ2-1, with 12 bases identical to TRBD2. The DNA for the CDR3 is TGCAGCGGAGATGGACTAGCGGGGCCAAATGAGCAGTTCTTC. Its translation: CSGDGLAGPNEQFF.